The source of this T cell receptor (beta chain) is a study of shared clonotypes between healthy human individuals. Repertoires were generated with immunoSEQ multiplex PCR, while TCRdb's copy carries only in-frame clones and drops some. The sample shows around 2,000,000 clones, about 95% of them seen only once. The CDR3 totals 14 residues. V gave up 3 bases and J gave up 0 bases, with 8 bases separating them. In germline, CDR1 is LNHDA, CDR2 SQIVND (reference sequence). Regarding the study as a whole: Estimated clonotype richness was generally higher in naive than memory subsets. Sharing across a few donors was seen in 4% to 6.5% of naive CD4 clonotypes. Blood alone was sampled, and tissue repertoires likely differ.

Naive CD8 cells, CD45RO-negative and positively selected for CCR7, excluded terminally differentiated effector memory CD45RA+ cells. The study drew all its donors from Caucasian adults living in Nashville, Tennessee. Of note for this clone: Its antigen remains unidentified.

The TCR sequence derives from a man aged 18 to 29 in good health. The V gene is TRBV19, the J gene TRBJ1-1; D unclear. The sequencing sample was made of naive CD8+ T cells sorted from blood. The CDR3 protein is CASSIAILNTEAFF. The CDR3 DNA reads as TGTGCCAGTAGTATTGCCATCTTGAACACTGAAGCTTTCTTT.